In its sample, the clone carrying this T cell receptor beta chain was seen a few times. No antigen is known for it. The data were obtained in a study of regulatory T cells in long-lasting Graves disease. Study-wide results and limits: The number of shared public clonotypes was higher in persistent patients (2,741) than new patients (966).

Time point given: persistent/refractory GD, antithyroid drugs over 5 years with positive TRAb. PBMC-derived RNA was used for the TCR library. Recruitment took place at an endocrinology department in Xi'an, China. HTBI primers from iRepertoire and Arm-PCR of CDR3 regions yielded the TCR beta libraries. In the original analysis: Gene usage covered over 55 TRBV and roughly 13 TRBJ segments. TCRdb fed the multiplex PCR reads into MiXCR, producing one record per CDR3 protein. None of the V and J calls come from the authors' own analysis; TCRdb made them. The data contain 400,000 to 500,000 distinct CDR3 sequences, less than 25% of them singletons. Trimming took 0 bases from V and 4 from J, leaving 10 bases between them. CDR1 is SGHRS and CDR2 is YFSETQ in the germline V gene. The CDR3 is 14 amino acids.

This chain uses TRBV5-1 with TRBJ1-2; no firm D call. Specimen: peripheral blood mononuclear cells (PBMCs), collected when the disease was refractory, from a patient treated with antithyroid drugs. The origin of this receptor is a female donor with Graves disease. The CDR3 nucleotides read TGCGCCAGCAGCTTGGGAGGGAGCCCCTATGGCTACACCTTC. It codes for CASSLGGSPYGYTF.